A single sample gave rise to the 2 T cell receptor beta chains below, sequenced in a study of OX40 agonist ivuxolimab in advanced cancers. Profiled with immunoSEQ multiplex PCR; TCRdb holds only in-frame clones, not every one. The data show around 67,000 clones, about four fifths seen once. Sequences were derived from CD4+ or CD8+ T cells sorted from blood, sampled in a trial of the OX40 agonist ivuxolimab. The receptors derive from an adult with an advanced solid tumor such as melanoma, head and neck, liver or kidney cancer.

The chain is built from TRBV19 and TRBJ1-2; 8 bases match TRBD1. V shed 5 bases and J 1 base; nucleotides not matched to a gene: 15. The V gene's germline CDR1 is LNHDA and CDR2 SQIVND (reference sequence). The CDR3 totals 18 residues. DNA of the CDR3: TGTGCCAGTAGTGTGACAGGGGCACTCAGAAACAGTAACTATGGCTACACCTTC. Its protein is CASSVTGALRNSNYGYTF.

This clone was picked up one time. The chain couples TRBV19 to TRBJ1-2; D gene ambiguous. CDR1 LNHDA and CDR2 SQIVND come from the germline V gene (reference sequence). The V end lost 6 bases, the J end lost 8 bases, and 22 bases lay between the germline ends. CDR3 length: 15 residues. The CDR3: CASRPGSSSFRGYTF. The CDR3 nucleotides read TGTGCCAGTAGACCCGGGAGCTCGTCGTTTAGGGGCTACACCTTC.